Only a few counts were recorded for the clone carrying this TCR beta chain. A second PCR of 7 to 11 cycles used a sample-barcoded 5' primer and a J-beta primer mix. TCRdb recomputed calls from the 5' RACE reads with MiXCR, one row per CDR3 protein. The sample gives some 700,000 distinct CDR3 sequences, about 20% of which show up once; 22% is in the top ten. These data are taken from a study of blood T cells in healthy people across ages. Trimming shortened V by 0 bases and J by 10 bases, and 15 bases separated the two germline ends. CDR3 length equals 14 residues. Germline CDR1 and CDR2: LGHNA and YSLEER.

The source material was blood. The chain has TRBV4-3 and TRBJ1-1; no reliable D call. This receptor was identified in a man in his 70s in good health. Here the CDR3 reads CASSQDGGWSGAFF. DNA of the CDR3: TGCGCCAGCAGCCAAGATGGAGGTTGGTCGGGAGCTTTCTTT.